This T cell receptor (beta chain) stems from a study of blood T cell repertoires in COVID-19. Whole-study context: Sample material is recorded as cDNA or gDNA derived from T cells, B-cell-depleted T cells, or PBMCs.

V shed 0 bases and J 4 bases; nucleotides not matched to a gene: 4. The V gene's germline CDR1 is SGHRS and CDR2 YFSETQ. This CDR3 is built from 15 residues. Only in-frame clones appear in the TCRdb table, and some are missing; sequencing was by immunoSEQ multiplex PCR. The data contain about 140,000 clones, 84% of them singletons. This rearrangement joins TRBV5-1 to TRBJ2-1; 7 nucleotides line up with TRBD2. The source material was PBMCs or T cells enriched from blood (not recorded which). The TCR originated in a woman aged 50 to 60 with acute COVID-19. CDR3 sequence: CASSLVSGGYNEQFF. In DNA, the CDR3 is TGCGCCAGCAGCTTGGTGTCGGGGGGTTACAATGAGCAGTTCTTC.